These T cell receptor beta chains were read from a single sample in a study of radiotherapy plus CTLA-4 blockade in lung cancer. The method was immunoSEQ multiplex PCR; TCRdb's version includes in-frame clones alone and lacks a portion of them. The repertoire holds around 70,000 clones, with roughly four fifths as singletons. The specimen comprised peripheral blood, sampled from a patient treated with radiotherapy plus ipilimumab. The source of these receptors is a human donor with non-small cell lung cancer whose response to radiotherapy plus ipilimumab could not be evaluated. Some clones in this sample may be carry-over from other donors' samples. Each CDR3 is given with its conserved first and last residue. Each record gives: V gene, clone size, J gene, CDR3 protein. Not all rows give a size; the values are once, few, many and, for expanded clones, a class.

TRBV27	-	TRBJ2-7	CASSLSRGASYEQYF
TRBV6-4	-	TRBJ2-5	CASRDRDRKETQYF
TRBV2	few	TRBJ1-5	CASSDEGGAGNQPQHF
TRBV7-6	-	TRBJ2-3	CASSPEPSGMDTQYF
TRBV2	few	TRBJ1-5	CASGWGRNQPQHF
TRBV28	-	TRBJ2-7	CASSPVSYEQYF
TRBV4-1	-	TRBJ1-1	CASSQVGTGGAFF
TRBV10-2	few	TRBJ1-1	CASSENTYTEAFF
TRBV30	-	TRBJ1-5	CAWRGKGRGPQHF
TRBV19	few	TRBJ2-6	CASFPGGVGANVLTF
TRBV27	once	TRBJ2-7	CASSFPGQGIYEQYF
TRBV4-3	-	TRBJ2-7	CASSLGRGASYEQYF
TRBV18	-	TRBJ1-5	CASSGGVDQPQHF
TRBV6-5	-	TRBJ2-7	CASSYLTGGGKQYF
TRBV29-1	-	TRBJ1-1	CSVWTGGARNTEAFF
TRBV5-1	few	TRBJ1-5	CASSLEGRGQPQHF
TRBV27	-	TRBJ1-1	CASSPQRTGYTEAFF
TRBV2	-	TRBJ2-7	CASSWRASYEQYF
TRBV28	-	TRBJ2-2	CASSPWTSGATGELFF
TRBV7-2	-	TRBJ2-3	CASSLTLAGGLADTQYF
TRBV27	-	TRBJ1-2	CASSLRGTNYGYTF
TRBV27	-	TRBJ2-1	CASSLYAGGPSEQFF
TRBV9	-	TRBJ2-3	CASSVGTAKNTDTQYF
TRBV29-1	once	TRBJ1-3	CSATPGFSGNTIYF
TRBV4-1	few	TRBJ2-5	CASSQLGLVQETQYF
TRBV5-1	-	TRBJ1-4	CASNSGEPNEKLFF
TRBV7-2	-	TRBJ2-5	CASSPQGGETQYF
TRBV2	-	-	CASLLRGLAGASEQYF
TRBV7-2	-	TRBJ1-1	CASSQEELIYTEAFF